The rows below give T cell receptor beta chains drawn from one sample of a study of T cell responses to AZD1222 COVID-19 vaccine. The protocol was immunoSEQ multiplex PCR, while the TCRdb copy is restricted to in-frame clones and leaves out a portion. The sample lists 55,000 to 75,000 clones; 60% to 85% were seen once. The source was peripheral blood, collected on day 0 of AZD1222 vaccination. These receptors came from an adult in good health. CDR3s include the opening cysteine and the closing phenylalanine or tryptophan. The order of the fields is CDR3 protein, CDR3 DNA, D gene, V gene, clone size, J gene. The D gene is left open where the match is weak. Clone size appears in some rows only: once, few, many, or a class for an expanded clone.

CDR3: CASSPRDSSTDTQYF; DNA: TGTGCCAGCAGCCCTAGGGACAGCAGCACAGATACGCAGTATTTT; D: TRBD1; V: TRBV7-9; size: -; J: TRBJ2-3
CDR3: CASSVDVGRNEQFF; DNA: TGTGCCAGCAGCGTAGACGTTGGACGCAATGAGCAGTTCTTC; D: -; V: TRBV9; size: -; J: TRBJ2-1
CDR3: CASSPLVMNTEAFF; DNA: TGTGCCAGCTCACCACTTGTTATGAACACTGAAGCTTTCTTT; D: -; V: TRBV18; size: -; J: TRBJ1-1
CDR3: CASSRRGVEQYF; DNA: TGTGCCAGCAGCAGAAGGGGAGTTGAGCAGTACTTC; D: -; V: TRBV6-5; size: -; J: TRBJ2-7
CDR3: CAIYSDGKNTIYF; DNA: TGTGCCATCTACTCGGACGGGAAGAACACCATATATTTT; D: -; V: TRBV10-3; size: -; J: TRBJ1-3
CDR3: CASSQEFADTQYF; DNA: TGCGCCAGCAGCCAAGAGTTCGCAGATACGCAGTATTTT; D: -; V: TRBV4-3; size: once; J: TRBJ2-3
CDR3: CASSEMGLGETQYF; DNA: TGTGCCAGCAGTGAGATGGGCTTGGGAGAGACCCAGTACTTC; D: -; V: TRBV2; size: -; J: TRBJ2-5
CDR3: CASIRGYTEAFF; DNA: TGTGCCAGCATACGAGGATACACTGAAGCTTTCTTT; D: -; V: TRBV2; size: -; J: TRBJ1-1
CDR3: CAISGTEGLNEQFF; DNA: TGTGCCATCAGTGGGACAGAAGGGCTAAATGAGCAGTTCTTC; D: -; V: TRBV10-3; size: -; J: TRBJ2-1
CDR3: CASSAGTARGGYGYTF; DNA: TGTGCCAGCAGCGCTGGGACAGCCCGAGGGGGCTATGGCTACACCTTC; D: TRBD1; V: TRBV2; size: -; J: TRBJ1-2
CDR3: CASSLDTGVNTEAFF; DNA: TGTGCCAGCAGCTTGGATACAGGGGTGAACACTGAAGCTTTCTTT; D: TRBD1; V: TRBV5-4; size: few; J: TRBJ1-1
CDR3: CASSYFGTGHSPLHF; DNA: TGTGCCAGCAGTTATTTCGGGACAGGGCATTCACCCCTCCACTTT; D: TRBD1; V: TRBV6-5; size: -; J: TRBJ1-6
CDR3: CASSQDKSVNEQFF; DNA: TGTGCCAGCAGCCAAGATAAGAGTGTCAATGAGCAGTTCTTC; D: -; V: TRBV4-2; size: few; J: TRBJ2-1
CDR3: CASSPGRNNSPLHF; DNA: TGTGCCAGCAGCCCCGGACGGAATAATTCACCCCTCCACTTT; D: -; V: TRBV3-1/TRBV3-2; size: -; J: TRBJ1-6
CDR3: CATRILPGRQETQYF; DNA: TGTGCCACCCGTATCTTACCGGGACGACAAGAGACCCAGTACTTC; D: -; V: TRBV24-1; size: -; J: TRBJ2-5
CDR3: CASSLRTGGVYEQYF; DNA: TGTGCCAGCAGCTTAAGGACAGGGGGGGTATACGAGCAGTACTTC; D: TRBD1; V: TRBV7-9; size: -; J: TRBJ2-7
CDR3: CAIREDGEAFF; DNA: TGTGCCATCAGGGAAGACGGTGAAGCTTTCTTT; D: -; V: TRBV10-3; size: -; J: TRBJ1-1
CDR3: CASRVGTGHLLAKNIQYF; DNA: TGCGCCAGCAGGGTCGGGACAGGCCACCTACTAGCCAAAAACATTCAGTACTTC; D: TRBD1; V: TRBV5-1; size: -; J: TRBJ2-4
CDR3: CASRDRTGNANSPLHF; DNA: TGTGCCAGCAGAGATAGGACAGGGAACGCAAATTCACCCCTCCACTTT; D: TRBD1; V: TRBV2; size: -; J: TRBJ1-6
CDR3: CASSLSTDTQYF; DNA: TGTGCCAGCAGTCTTAGCACAGATACGCAGTATTTT; D: -; V: TRBV12-3/TRBV12-4; size: -; J: TRBJ2-3
CDR3: CASSPGPSAGELFF; DNA: TGTGCCAGCTCTCCGGGACCTTCGGCCGGGGAGCTGTTTTTT; D: -; V: TRBV6-5; size: -; J: TRBJ2-2
CDR3: CASSANRNTEAFF; DNA: TGTGCCAGCAGTGCAAACAGGAACACTGAAGCTTTCTTT; D: -; V: TRBV6-4; size: medium-sized; J: TRBJ1-1